This T cell receptor beta chain was captured in a study of tumor-infiltrating lymphocytes in primary liver carcinoma (dated by TCRdb to 2016 to 2017). With respect to the entire study: Between November 2015 and March 2016, five patients in China with histopathologically diagnosed primary liver carcinoma had surgical resection. Of the five patients (three men and two women, aged 30 to 69 years), four had hepatocellular carcinoma and one had combined HCC and intrahepatic cholangiocarcinoma. The five patients had tumors of stage T1-T3 N0M0, with maximum diameters ranging from 4.2 to 10 cm. Roughly 3.5 to 7.5 million productive TCRbeta reads were obtained per sample, and no significant difference in read depth was found between tissue types. The study combined TCRbeta repertoire sequencing, expression microarrays and whole-exome sequencing across five regions of each liver tumor, with adjacent normal tissue and blood. A total of some 35 specimens from 5 patients underwent TCRbeta repertoire sequencing, comprising some 25 tumor regions, 5 adjacent noncancerous liver tissues and 5 peripheral blood samples. Reproducibility between technical replicate repertoires was high, with correlation coefficients above 0.98 and mean shared-clone rates approximately 0.91.

Using a constant-region primer and ProtoScript II reverse transcriptase, TCRbeta-specific cDNA was reverse-transcribed from roughly 460 ng total RNA. Construction of the TCRbeta libraries relied on three nested rounds of multiplex PCR, following a slightly modified ARM-PCR procedure. Multiplex TRBV1-TRBV30 forward primers and a Cbeta reverse primer were used in the first two PCR rounds, each of which was run for around 9 cycles. Sample barcodes and Illumina adapters were added in a final 25-cycle PCR using Deep VentR polymerase. Before sequencing, amplicons of 200-500 bp were purified from gel using a QIAquick gel extraction kit. An Illumina HiSeq 2500 was used to sequence the TCRbeta amplicons, generating 250-bp paired-end reads. In the source study's methods: Trimmomatic v0.33 was used to quality-trim the reads, and FLASH v1.2.11 was used to merge paired reads so that full CDR3 sequences could be recovered. V, D and J germline segments were assigned to the rearranged TCRbeta sequences by MiGEC v1.2.1b. VDJtools v1.0.0 computed clonotype statistics and Shannon-Wiener diversity indices. Except for diversity analysis, only each sample's 250 most abundant clonotypes were used in subsequent analyses to reduce sampling bias. TCRdb reran the public reads through fastp at Q25 and MiXCR, keeping productive beta chains. Identical CDR3 proteins give one entry, which carries the most common genes and DNA. TCRdb assigned the V and J calls; the authors' analysis was not used. Recorded for this sample are about 200,000 distinct CDR3 sequences; about two thirds of them occurred a single time. The ten biggest clones cover roughly 7% of the sample.

What the study reported, not specific to this receptor: Comparison of CD4+ and CD8+ T cell repertoires was precluded by the use of bulk unsorted samples. Only a few patients were included in the study, and the authors note that the findings should be validated in a larger study. The top 250 clones accounted for a significantly greater share of the repertoire in tumors than in blood (p = 0.039). Only the TCR beta chain was sequenced, so true repertoire diversity is likely underestimated because unpaired alpha chains were not captured. Consistent with antigen-driven expansion, pairs of tumor regions showed higher repertoire overlap (mean roughly 36%) than either tumor-adjacent pairs (about 17%) or tumor-blood pairs (roughly 15%).

V trim: 6 bases; J trim: 3 bases; unmatched bases: 4. Inclusive of the bounding cysteine and phenylalanine, the CDR3 is 14 residues long. Only the CDR3 region is kept as DNA, spanning 42 bases read in frame from base 1. As concerns this clonotype: Its antigen target is currently unknown. Being one base from a much bigger clone, this may be a read error.

Blood RNA was extracted from unsorted whole blood with TRIzol reagent; germline DNA came from the DNeasy Blood & Tissue kit. Chronic HBV infection was present in the patients, and the patients were treatment-naive at sampling. Around 3.6 milliliters of peripheral blood were collected into K2EDTA tubes before surgery. The sequenced sample consisted of peripheral blood. The chain employs TRBV12-3 or TRBV12-4 and TRBJ2-3; 9 of the junction bases match TRBD1. This clonotype was obtained from a woman in her sixties with primary liver carcinoma and hepatitis B virus infection. The DNA sequence is given as TGTGCCAGCAGGGAACAGGGGGCGACAGATACGCAGTATTTT. Its coded protein is CASREQGATDTQYF.